The clone carrying this T cell receptor (beta chain) was seen a single time. Its target is unknown. During the collection period, no donor immune events like infections were recorded. This sample stems from a study of identifying expanded T cells in peripheral blood. The study, taken as a whole, reports: Variance in clone template counts between approximately two-week samples significantly increased with total template count across all healthy donors. Technical replicates showed around 1.2 changed clones; roughly two weeks around 15; four weeks 19.

V shed 4 bases and J 7 bases; nucleotides not matched to a gene: 6. Per germline, CDR1 SGHTA and CDR2 FQGNSA. The CDR3 covers 13 residues. Repertoires were generated with immunoSEQ multiplex PCR, while TCRdb's copy carries only in-frame clones and drops some. The data contain under 90,000 clones, approximately 90% of them seen just once; the ten biggest clones take up around 2.7%. The sequenced sample was blood. The chain employs TRBV7-2 and TRBJ2-5; TRBD2 matches at 7 bases. The source of this sequence is a person aged 18 to 75 in good health. In nucleotides, the CDR3 is TGTGCCAGCAGCTCGGGGCGGGAGCGGACCCAGTACTTC. This translates into CASSSGRERTQYF.